The 20 T cell receptor beta chains below all came from one sample that was sequenced in a study of blood T cells in healthy people across ages. A J-beta primer mix and a sample-barcoded 5' primer were used in a second PCR of about 6 to 12 cycles. A single record per CDR3 protein comes from TCRdb applying MiXCR to the 5' RACE reads. In the table there are hundreds of thousands of distinct CDR3 sequences, over 40% of which are singletons. Sequencing was carried out using blood. These receptors were collected from a man older than 75 in good health.

The rearrangement links TRBV11-3 to TRBJ2-7; 11 bases are shared with TRBD2. V lost 5 bases and J lost 7; bases outside the gene matches: 16. CDR1 is SGHNT and CDR2 is YENEEA in the germline V gene. The CDR3 loop spans 17 amino acids. The CDR3 sequence is CASSPNSGGAPFSEQYF. Here the CDR3 DNA reads TGTGCCAGCAGCCCGAATAGCGGGGGGGCCCCCTTTAGTGAGCAGTACTTC.

The J gene is TRBJ2-1, the V gene TRBV7-2; D is perhaps TRBD1 or TRBD2 (6 bases each). The V gene lost 5 bases and the J gene lost 4 bases, with 30 bases spanning the gap. Per germline, CDR1 SGHTA and CDR2 FQGNSA. This CDR3 spans 20 amino acids. The chain's CDR3 is CASSVTQGRSVPAGYNEQFF. The CDR3, as DNA: TGTGCCAGCAGCGTCACACAGGGAAGGTCCGTGCCTGCGGGATACAATGAGCAGTTCTTC.

This chain uses TRBV9 with TRBJ2-1, with unresolved D. The length of the CDR3 is 16 residues. The germline V and J ends were trimmed by 0 bases and 0 bases, with 10 bases remaining between them. Germline V lookup: CDR1 SGDLS, CDR2 YYNGEE. In nucleotides, the CDR3 is TGTGCCAGCAGCGTAGGGCCGGATAGCTCCTACAATGAGCAGTTCTTC. Translating it yields CASSVGPDSSYNEQFF.

This sequence joins TRBV11-2 and TRBJ2-7; no clear D. V dropped 3 bases and J dropped 0 bases, with 9 bases sitting between them. The CDR3 consists of 14 residues. The germline V gene has CDR1 SGHAT and CDR2 FQNNGV. The CDR3 DNA sequence: TGTGCCAGCAGCTTTTCAGGAAACTCCTACGAGCAGTACTTC. Protein product: CASSFSGNSYEQYF.

CDR3 protein: CASSLYLSYEQYF. The CDR3 coding sequence is TGTGCCAGCAGCTTGTACCTATCCTACGAGCAGTACTTC. The V and J genes are TRBV5-5 and TRBJ2-7, with D uncertain. Per germline, CDR1 SGHKS and CDR2 YYEKEE (reference sequence). There are 13 residues in the CDR3. V lost 1 base to trimming and J lost 1 base, with 6 bases between them. Full variable domain (missing parts from reference TRBV5-5 and TRBJ2-7): DAGVTQSPTHLIKTRGQQVTLRCSPISGHKSVSWYQQVLGQGPQFIFQYYEKEERGRGNFPDRFSARQFPNYSSELNVNALLLGDSALYLCASSLYLSYEQYFGPGTRLTVT.

There are a few counts of this clonotype. The chain joins TRBV20-1 to TRBJ2-4; D gene uncertain. From germline, CDR1 is DFQATT and CDR2 SNEGSKA (reference sequence). V was cut by 6 bases and J by 3 bases, with 18 bases left in between. This CDR3 spans 15 amino acids. CDR3 amino acids: CSAPLRSLGKNIQYF. CDR3 sequence (DNA): TGCAGTGCCCCGCTTAGGTCCCTGGGCAAAAACATTCAGTACTTC.

The V call is TRBV7-2, the J call TRBJ2-7; 8 bases are a match to TRBD2. CDR1 and CDR2 from the germline V gene are SGHTA and FQGNSA. With 5 bases clipped from V and 2 bases from J, the junction kept 5 bases outside the gene matches. This CDR3 spans 14 amino acids. CDR3 sequence: CASSPGLGTYEQYF. The CDR3 DNA reads TGTGCCAGCAGCCCGGGACTAGGGACCTACGAGCAGTACTTC. The variable domain in full, completed from reference TRBV7-2 and TRBJ2-7, reads GAGVSQSPSNKVTEKGKDVELRCDPISGHTALYWYRQSLGQGLEFLIYFQGNSAPDKSGLPSDRFSAERTGGSVSTLTIQRTQQEDSAVYLCASSPGLGTYEQYFGPGTRLTVT.

The V and J genes are TRBV7-2 and TRBJ2-3; 10 bases line up with TRBD1. With 4 bases clipped from V and 8 bases from J, the junction kept 12 bases outside the gene matches. Germline lookup yields CDR1 SGHTA and CDR2 FQGNSA. The CDR3 is 16 amino acids. CDR3 protein: CASSSGDRGLGSTQYF. In nucleotides, the CDR3 is TGTGCCAGCAGCTCGGGGGACAGGGGATTGGGAAGTACGCAGTATTTT.

This chain connects TRBV20-1 to TRBJ1-6; D is uncertain. The CDR3 spans 11 residues. The germline CDR1 and CDR2 sequences are DFQATT and SNEGSKA (reference sequence). The ends were cut back, 4 bases at V and 14 bases at J, with 12 bases in the middle. The CDR3: CSATTFSALHF. The CDR3 DNA reads TGCAGTGCTACAACCTTTTCGGCCCTCCACTTT.

The chain uses TRBV29-1 and TRBJ2-5; 7 bases align to TRBD2. This CDR3 region has 13 residues. V lost 5 bases, J lost 9 bases, and 12 bases stayed unmatched. Germline V lookup: CDR1 SQVTM, CDR2 ANQGSEA. The CDR3 is CSVIAGLQEAQYF. The DNA for the CDR3 is TGCAGCGTTATAGCGGGCCTACAGGAGGCCCAGTACTTC.

At least ten counts were recorded for this clonotype. The chain links TRBV2 to TRBJ2-3, with 8 nucleotides matching TRBD1. V dropped 5 bases and J dropped 0; count of bases not matched to a gene: 4. Germline values: CDR1 SNHLY, CDR2 FYNNEI. The CDR3 is 15 residues long. CDR3 protein: CASSRDRSSTDTQYF. DNA for the CDR3: TGTGCCAGCAGTAGGGACAGGTCTAGCACAGATACGCAGTATTTT. Full variable domain (outside the CDR3, taken from reference TRBV2 and TRBJ2-3): EPEVTQTPSHQVTQMGQEVILRCVPISNHLYFYWYRQILGQKVEFLVSFYNNEISEKSEIFDDQFSVERPDGSNFTLKIRSTKLEDSAMYFCASSRDRSSTDTQYFGPGTRLTVL.

As regards this clonotype: The junction departs from germline at one end; a sequencing error may be responsible. The J gene is TRBJ2-3, the V gene TRBV4-1, with a weak D call TRBD2 (6 bases). This CDR3 contains 15 residues. CDR1 and CDR2 (germline): MGHRA, YSYEKL. The CDR3 nucleotides read TGCGCCAGCAGCCAAGCCCTAGCGAACACAGGTACGCAGTATTTT. Protein product: CASSQALANTGTQYF.

This chain joins TRBV12-3 or TRBV12-4 and TRBJ1-2; no clear D gene. Deletions cut 5 bases from V and 7 bases from J, with 14 bases between. The CDR3 extends over 13 amino acids. This CDR3 reads CASSVQSTGGYTF. CDR3 in DNA: TGTGCCAGCAGTGTTCAGAGTACGGGTGGCTACACCTTC.

V gene TRBV3-1 combines with J gene TRBJ2-7; 13 nucleotides line up with TRBD2. This CDR3 has 15 residues. Germline loops: CDR1 LGHDT, CDR2 YNNKEL (reference sequence). After removal of 4 bases from V and 3 bases from J, the junction contained 3 bases not matched to a gene. CDR3: CASSRGTSGNYEQYF. DNA for the CDR3: TGTGCCAGCAGCCGAGGGACTAGCGGGAACTACGAGCAGTACTTC.

There are many counts of this clonotype. The chain has TRBV5-1 and TRBJ2-6; 8 bases map to TRBD1. Germline V gives CDR1 SGHRS, CDR2 YFSETQ. Trimming cost V 5 bases and J 1 base; bases outside gene matches: 17. The CDR3 loop spans 20 amino acids. CDR3 region: CASRLVGQVNTRSGANVLTF. The CDR3 nucleotides are TGCGCCAGCAGGCTTGTGGGACAGGTGAATACAAGATCTGGGGCCAACGTCCTGACTTTC.

The table lists this clonotype with many counts. The gene calls are TRBV10-2 and TRBJ2-5; D gene ambiguous. The J call may be wrong; the DNA end is better matched by TRBJ2-7. The CDR3 runs 11 residues. Germline CDR1 and CDR2: WSHSY and SAAADI. CDR3 nucleotide sequence: TGCGCCAGCAGTGAAGACAACGAGCAGTACTTC. Translated: CASSEDNEQYF.

This clonotype has at least ten counts. The V call is TRBV7-2, the J call TRBJ2-3; the match to TRBD2 covers 12 bases. The length of the CDR3 is 15 residues. V lost 5 bases to trimming and J lost 6 bases; unmatched junction nucleotides: 6. CDR1 and CDR2 (germline): SGHTA, FQGNSA. CDR3 nucleotide sequence: TGTGCCAGCAGCCCAACTAGCGGGGGGCACGATACGCAGTATTTT. Its translation is CASSPTSGGHDTQYF.

The chain joins TRBV18 to TRBJ2-7; possible D gene TRBD1, 6 bases. The CDR3 length is 14 residues. The V end lost 2 bases, the J end lost 3 bases, and 11 bases lay between the germline ends. Germline V lookup: CDR1 KGHSH, CDR2 LQKENI. CDR3 in amino acids: CASSPTNRDYEQYF. Here the CDR3 DNA reads TGTGCCAGCTCACCAACGAACAGGGACTACGAGCAGTACTTC.

This clonotype occurred many times. The chain carries TRBV7-2 and TRBJ2-1, with D maybe TRBD2 (5 bases). V lost 5 bases and J 9 bases, leaving 11 bases between the germline ends. Germline CDR1 reads SGHTA; CDR2 reads FQGNSA. The CDR3 extends over 12 amino acids. The chain's CDR3 is CASSREGIEQFF. CDR3 nucleotides: TGTGCCAGCAGCCGAGAGGGAATTGAGCAGTTCTTC.

This clonotype was detected a few times. The chain recombines TRBV6-5 with TRBJ2-1, with TRBD2 matching 14 bases. V trimming: 6 bases; J trimming: 14 bases; junction bases outside the gene matches: 12. There are 15 residues in the CDR3. CDR1 and CDR2 from the germline V gene are MNHEY and SVGAGI. CDR3 amino acids: CASSRNPGTSGRKFF. DNA for the CDR3: TGTGCCAGCAGCAGGAACCCCGGGACTAGCGGGAGAAAGTTCTTC.